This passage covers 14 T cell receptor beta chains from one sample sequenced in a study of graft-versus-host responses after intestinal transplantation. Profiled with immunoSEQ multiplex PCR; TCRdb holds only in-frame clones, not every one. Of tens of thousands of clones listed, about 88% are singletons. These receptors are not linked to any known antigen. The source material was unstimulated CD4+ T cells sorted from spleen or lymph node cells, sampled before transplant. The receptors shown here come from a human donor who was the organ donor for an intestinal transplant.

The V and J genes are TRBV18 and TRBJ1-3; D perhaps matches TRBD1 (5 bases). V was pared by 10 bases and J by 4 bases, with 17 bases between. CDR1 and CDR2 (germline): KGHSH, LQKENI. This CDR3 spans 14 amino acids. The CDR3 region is CATRGRLSGNTIYF. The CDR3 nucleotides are TGTGCCACGCGGGGCCGTCTATCCGGAAACACCATATATTTT.

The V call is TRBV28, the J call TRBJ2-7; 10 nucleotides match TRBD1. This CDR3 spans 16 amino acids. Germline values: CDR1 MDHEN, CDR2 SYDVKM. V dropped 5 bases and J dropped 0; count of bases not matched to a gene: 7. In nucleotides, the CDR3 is TGTGCCAGCAGTCTTCTGGGACAGGGGACCTCCTACGAGCAGTACTTC. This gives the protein CASSLLGQGTSYEQYF.

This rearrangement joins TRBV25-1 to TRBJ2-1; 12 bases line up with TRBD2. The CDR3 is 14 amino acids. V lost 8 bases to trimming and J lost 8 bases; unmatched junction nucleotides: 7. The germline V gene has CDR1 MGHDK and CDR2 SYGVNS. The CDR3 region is CASQLAGGVDEQFF. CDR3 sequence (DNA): TGTGCCAGCCAGCTAGCGGGAGGGGTGGATGAGCAGTTCTTC.

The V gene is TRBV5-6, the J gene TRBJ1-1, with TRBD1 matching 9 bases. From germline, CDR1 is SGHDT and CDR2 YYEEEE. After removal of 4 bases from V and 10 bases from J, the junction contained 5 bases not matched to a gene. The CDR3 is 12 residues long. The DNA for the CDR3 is TGTGCCAGCAGCCTGACAGGGGGGATAGCTTTCTTT. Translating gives CASSLTGGIAFF. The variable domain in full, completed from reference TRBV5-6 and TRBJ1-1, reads DAGVTQSPTHLIKTRGQQVTLRCSPKSGHDTVSWYQQALGQGPQFIFQYYEEEERQRGNFPDRFSGHQFPNYSSELNVNALLLGDSALYLCASSLTGGIAFFGQGTRLTVV.

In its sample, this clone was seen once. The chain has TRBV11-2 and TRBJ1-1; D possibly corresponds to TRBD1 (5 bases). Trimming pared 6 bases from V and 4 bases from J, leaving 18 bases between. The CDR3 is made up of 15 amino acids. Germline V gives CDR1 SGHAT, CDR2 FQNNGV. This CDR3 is CASRPLRGRSTEAFF. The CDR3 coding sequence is TGTGCCAGCAGACCCCTCCGGGGGAGATCCACTGAAGCTTTCTTT.

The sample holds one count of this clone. The CDR3 loop is CASSQQVRGEQYF. CDR3 in DNA: TGTGCCAGCAGCCAACAAGTACGGGGTGAGCAGTACTTC. The rearrangement uses TRBV7-9 and TRBJ2-7, with TRBD2 as a possible D gene (5 bases). Germline CDR1 SEHNR, CDR2 FQNEAQ (reference sequence). This CDR3 has 13 residues. V lost 5 bases and J 7 bases, leaving 15 bases between the germline ends.

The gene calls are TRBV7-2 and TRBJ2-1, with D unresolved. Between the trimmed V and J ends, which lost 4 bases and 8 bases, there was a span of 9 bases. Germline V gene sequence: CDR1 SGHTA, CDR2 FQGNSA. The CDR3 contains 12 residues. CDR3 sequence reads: CASSSQRYEQFF. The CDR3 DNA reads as TGTGCCAGCAGCTCCCAACGGTATGAGCAGTTCTTC.

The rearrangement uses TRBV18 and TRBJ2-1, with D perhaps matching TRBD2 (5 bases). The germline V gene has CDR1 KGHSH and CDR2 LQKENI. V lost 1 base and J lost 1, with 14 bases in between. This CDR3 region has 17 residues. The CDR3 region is CASSPRLREGSYNEQFF. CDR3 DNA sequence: TGTGCCAGCTCACCACGTTTGAGGGAAGGGTCCTACAATGAGCAGTTCTTC.

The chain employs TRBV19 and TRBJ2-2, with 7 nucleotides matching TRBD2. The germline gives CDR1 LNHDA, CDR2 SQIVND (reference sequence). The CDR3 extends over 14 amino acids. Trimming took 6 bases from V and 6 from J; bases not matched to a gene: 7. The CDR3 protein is CASSGLGLAGELFF. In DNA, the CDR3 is TGTGCCAGTAGCGGACTAGGTTTGGCCGGGGAGCTGTTTTTT.

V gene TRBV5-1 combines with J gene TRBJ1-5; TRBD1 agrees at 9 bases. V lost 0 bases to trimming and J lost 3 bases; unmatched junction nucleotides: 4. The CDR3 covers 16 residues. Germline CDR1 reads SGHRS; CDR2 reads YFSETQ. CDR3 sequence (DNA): TGCGCCAGCAGCTTGGGGGACAGGGATGCCAATCAGCCCCAGCATTTT. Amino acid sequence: CASSLGDRDANQPQHF.

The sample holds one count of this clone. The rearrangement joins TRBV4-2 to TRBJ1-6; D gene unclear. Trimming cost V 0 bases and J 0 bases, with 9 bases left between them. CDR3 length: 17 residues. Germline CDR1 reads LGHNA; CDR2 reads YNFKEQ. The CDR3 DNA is TGTGCCAGCAGCCAAGATGTTTCAGTCTCCTATAATTCACCCCTCCACTTT. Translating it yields CASSQDVSVSYNSPLHF.

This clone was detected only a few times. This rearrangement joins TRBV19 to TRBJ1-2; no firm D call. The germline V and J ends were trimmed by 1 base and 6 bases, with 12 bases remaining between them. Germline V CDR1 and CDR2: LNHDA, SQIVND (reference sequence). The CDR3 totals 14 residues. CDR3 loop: CASSIGGSSHGYTF. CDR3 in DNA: TGTGCCAGTAGTATAGGAGGAAGTTCCCATGGCTACACCTTC.

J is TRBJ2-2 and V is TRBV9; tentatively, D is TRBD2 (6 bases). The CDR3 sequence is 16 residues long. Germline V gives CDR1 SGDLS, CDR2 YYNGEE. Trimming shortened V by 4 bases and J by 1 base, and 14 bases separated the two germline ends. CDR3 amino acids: CASSYSGSGNTGELFF. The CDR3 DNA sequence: TGTGCCAGCAGCTATAGTGGTAGCGGGAACACCGGGGAGCTGTTTTTT.

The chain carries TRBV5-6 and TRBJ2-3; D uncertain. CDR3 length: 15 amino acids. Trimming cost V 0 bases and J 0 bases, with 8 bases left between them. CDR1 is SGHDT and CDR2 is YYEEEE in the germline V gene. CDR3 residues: CASSLVGGSTDTQYF. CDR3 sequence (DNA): TGTGCCAGCAGCTTGGTCGGCGGAAGCACAGATACGCAGTATTTT.